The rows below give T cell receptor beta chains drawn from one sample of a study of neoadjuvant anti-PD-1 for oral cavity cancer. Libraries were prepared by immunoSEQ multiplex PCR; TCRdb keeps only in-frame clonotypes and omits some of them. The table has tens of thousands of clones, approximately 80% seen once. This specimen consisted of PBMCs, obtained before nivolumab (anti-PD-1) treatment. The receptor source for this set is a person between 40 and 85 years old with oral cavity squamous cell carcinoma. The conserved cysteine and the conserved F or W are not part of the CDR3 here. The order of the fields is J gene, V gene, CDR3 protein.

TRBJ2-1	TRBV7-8	ASSLIQGASLNEQF
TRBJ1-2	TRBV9	ASSVVGRTDANYGYT
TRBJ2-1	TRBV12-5	ASGLGQGDII
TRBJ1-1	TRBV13	ASSRSGEGGWTEAF
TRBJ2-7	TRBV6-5	ASSRKSGPNYEQY
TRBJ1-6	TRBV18	ASSPVQGVNSPLH
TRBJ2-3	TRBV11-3	ASSLDGGQGKPSTDTQY
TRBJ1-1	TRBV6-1	ASSVGQGNTEAF
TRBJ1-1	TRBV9	ASSVGGANTEAF
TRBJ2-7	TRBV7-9	ASSTVSYEQY
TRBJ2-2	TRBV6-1	ASPGANTGELF
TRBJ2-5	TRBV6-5	ASNRGSGETQY
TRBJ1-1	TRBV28	ASSLMNTEAF
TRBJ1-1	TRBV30	AWGGGAEAF
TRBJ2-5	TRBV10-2	ASRENQGYQETQY
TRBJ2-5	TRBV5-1	ASSDRGSETQY
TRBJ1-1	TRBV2	ASRMGNTEAF
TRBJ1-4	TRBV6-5	ASSYTEGKLF
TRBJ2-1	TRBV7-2	ASSYGVGLAGEQF
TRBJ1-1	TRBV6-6	ATWRVLNTEAF
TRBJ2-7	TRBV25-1	ASSLKGTGGDEQY
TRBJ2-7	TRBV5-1	ASSSISYEQY
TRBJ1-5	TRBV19	ASSSDRTLQPQH
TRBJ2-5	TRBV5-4	ASRTSGGARETQY
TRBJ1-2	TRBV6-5	ASSQGNYGYT
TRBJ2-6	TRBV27	ASSFDATGANVLT
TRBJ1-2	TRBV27	ASSPVAYLHGYT
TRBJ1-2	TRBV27	ASSSTTDTAPGYT
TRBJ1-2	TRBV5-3	AILGGGQGKYGYT
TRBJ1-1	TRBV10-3	ATSSQQMNTEAF
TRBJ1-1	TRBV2	ASSELTGKGTEAF
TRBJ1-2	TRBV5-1	ASSGGYGYT
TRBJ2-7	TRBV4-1	ASSHRWDDLSSYEQY
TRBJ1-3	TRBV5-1	ASGMGQLLSGNTIY
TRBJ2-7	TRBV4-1	ASSPQTGGREQY
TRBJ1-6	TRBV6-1	ASSKLEQGGSPLH
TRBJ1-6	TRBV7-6	ASSLVPGLRSPLH
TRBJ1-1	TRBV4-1	ASSQDPGGLNTEAF